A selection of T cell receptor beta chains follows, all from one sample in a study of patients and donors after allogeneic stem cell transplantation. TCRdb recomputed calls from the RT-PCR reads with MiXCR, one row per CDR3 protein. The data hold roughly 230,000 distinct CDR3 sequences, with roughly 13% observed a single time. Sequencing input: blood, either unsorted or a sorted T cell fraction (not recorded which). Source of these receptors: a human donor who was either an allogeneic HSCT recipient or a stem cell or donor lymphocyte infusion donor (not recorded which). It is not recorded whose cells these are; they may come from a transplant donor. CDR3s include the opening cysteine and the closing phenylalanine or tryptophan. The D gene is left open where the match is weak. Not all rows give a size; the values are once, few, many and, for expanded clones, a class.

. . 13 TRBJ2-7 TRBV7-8 TGTGCCAGCAGCTTAGAAGGGAACCACGAGCAGTACTTC CASSLEGNHEQYF
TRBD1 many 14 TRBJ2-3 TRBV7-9 TGTGCCAGCAGCTCCGGACAGGGTTCAGATACGCAGTATTTT CASSSGQGSDTQYF
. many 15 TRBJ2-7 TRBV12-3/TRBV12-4 TGTGCCAGCAGCCAAAACAGGGAAAAGGATAACGAGCAGTACTTC CASSQNREKDNEQYF
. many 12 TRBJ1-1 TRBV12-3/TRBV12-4 TGTGCCAGCAGTTTAGTTCGGGGTGAAGCTTTCTTT CASSLVRGEAFF
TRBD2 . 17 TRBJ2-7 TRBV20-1 TGCAGTGCTAGAGATCTTCCGAGACTAGCGGCCACCTACGAGCAGTACTTC CSARDLPRLAATYEQYF
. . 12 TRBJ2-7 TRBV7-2 TGTGCCAGCAGCTTAGCCGTCCACGAGCAGTACTTC CASSLAVHEQYF
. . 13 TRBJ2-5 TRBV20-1 TGCAGTGCTAGCACTCTTAGGGGTGTGACCCAGTACTTC CSASTLRGVTQYF
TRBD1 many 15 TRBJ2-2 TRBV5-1 TGCGCCAGCAGCGAGTCAGGGGGCATGGCCGGGGAGCTGTTTTTT CASSESGGMAGELFF
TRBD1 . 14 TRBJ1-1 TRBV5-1 TGCGCCAGCAGGCCGACAGGGTTGAACACTGAAGCTTTCTTT CASRPTGLNTEAFF
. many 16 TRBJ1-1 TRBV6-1 TGTGCCAGCAGTGAAGGGATGTTGGTTCTGAACACTGAAGCTTTCTTT CASSEGMLVLNTEAFF
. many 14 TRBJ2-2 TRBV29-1 TGCAGCATATACCGGGACATATACACCGGGGAGCTGTTTTTT CSIYRDIYTGELFF
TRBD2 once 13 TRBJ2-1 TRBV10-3 TGTGCCACTCTGACTAGCGGGAACAATGAGCAGTTCTTC CATLTSGNNEQFF
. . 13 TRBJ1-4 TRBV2 TGTGCCAGCAGACAGGATTATAATGAAAAACTGTTTTTT CASRQDYNEKLFF
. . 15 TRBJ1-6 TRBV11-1 TGTGCCAGCAGCTTAGCGGCTCGGCAGAATTCACCCCTCCACTTT CASSLAARQNSPLHF
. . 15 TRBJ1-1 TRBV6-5 TGTGCCAGCAGATACGGACAGCTAATGAACACTGAAGCTTTCTTT CASRYGQLMNTEAFF
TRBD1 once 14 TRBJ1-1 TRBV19 TGTGCCAGTAAGCCACAGGGGTTGGACACTGAAGCTTTCTTT CASKPQGLDTEAFF
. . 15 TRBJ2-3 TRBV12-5 TGTGCTAGTGGTTTGGGTCAAGGCCCTTCAGATACGCAGTATTTT CASGLGQGPSDTQYF
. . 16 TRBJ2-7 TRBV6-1 TGTGCCAGCAGGGGACTCCGGACCCCCAGCTCCTACGAGCAGTACTTC CASRGLRTPSSYEQYF
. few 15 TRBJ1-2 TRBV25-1 TGTGCCAGCCGGGGGGTTGGGGTTTGGTCTGACGGCTACACCTTC CASRGVGVWSDGYTF
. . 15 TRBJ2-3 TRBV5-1 TGCGCCAGCAGCTTGCGGCGCGGGTCGGGCGATACGCAGTATTTT CASSLRRGSGDTQYF
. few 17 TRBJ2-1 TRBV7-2 TGTGCCAGCAGCTTAGTAGTGGGCTCTAGCTCCTACAATGAGCAGTTCTTC CASSLVVGSSSYNEQFF
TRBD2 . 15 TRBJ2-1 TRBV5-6 TGTGCCAGCAGCTTGGCTGCGGGGGTATACAATGAGCAGTTCTTC CASSLAAGVYNEQFF
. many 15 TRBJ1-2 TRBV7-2 TGTGCCAGCAGCTTAGAAGGCAGGGAAGGTGTAGGCTACACCTTC CASSLEGREGVGYTF
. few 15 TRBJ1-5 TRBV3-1 TGTGCCAGCAGCCAAGATGGGGTAGGGATCCAGCCCCAGCATTTT CASSQDGVGIQPQHF
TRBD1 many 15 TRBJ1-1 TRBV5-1 TGCGCCAGCAGCCCTAGTGGACAGGGGAACACTGAAGCTTTCTTT CASSPSGQGNTEAFF
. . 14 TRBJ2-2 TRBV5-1 TGCGCCAGCAGCTTAGACAGTAGGACCGGGGAGCTGTTTTTT CASSLDSRTGELFF
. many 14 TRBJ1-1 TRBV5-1 TGCGCCAGCAGCTTGGCGGTTCCACGGATTGAAGCTTTCTTT CASSLAVPRIEAFF
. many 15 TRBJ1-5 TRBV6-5 TGTGCCAGCAGTTACGGAGTTCCTAGCAATCAGCCCCAGCATTTT CASSYGVPSNQPQHF
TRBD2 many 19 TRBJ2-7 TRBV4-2 TGTGCCAGCAGCCAAGATTATCCGGGTACTAGCGGATTTACCTACGAGCAGTACTTC CASSQDYPGTSGFTYEQYF
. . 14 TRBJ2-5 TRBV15 TGTGCCACCAGCAGAGATCCGGGTAGGGAGACCCAGTACTTC CATSRDPGRETQYF
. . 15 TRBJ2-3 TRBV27 TGTGCCAGCGCCCAGGGGAGGCCTAGCACAGATACGCAGTATTTT CASAQGRPSTDTQYF
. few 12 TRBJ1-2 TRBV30 TGTGCCTGGAGTTCGGAACGCTATGGCTACACCTTC CAWSSERYGYTF
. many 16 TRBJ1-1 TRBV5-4 TGTGCCAGCAGCTTGGAAGGGCGGGTAGGAGCTTCTCTAGCTTTCTTT CASSLEGRVGASLAFF
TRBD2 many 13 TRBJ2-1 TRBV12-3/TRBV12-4 TGTGCCAGCAGTTTAGCGGGGCGGGGGGGCGAGTTCTTC CASSLAGRGGEFF
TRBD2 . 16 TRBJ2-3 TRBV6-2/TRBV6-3 TGTGCCAGCAGTCCTTCCGGGACTAGTAGAGTAGATACGCAGTATTTT CASSPSGTSRVDTQYF
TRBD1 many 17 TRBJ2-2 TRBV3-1 TGTGCCAGCAGCCAGGGGGACAGGGCAAGAGGGACCGGGGAGCTGTTTTTT CASSQGDRARGTGELFF
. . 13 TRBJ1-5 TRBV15 TGTGCCACCAGCAGAGAGGAGGTTCGGCCCCAGCATTTT CATSREEVRPQHF
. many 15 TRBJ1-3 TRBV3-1 TGTGCCAGCAGCCAATCGGCGGGGTACGGAAACACCATATATTTT CASSQSAGYGNTIYF
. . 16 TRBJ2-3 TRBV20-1 TGCAGTGCTAGAGATGTTGTGCGGGGAGATACAAATACGCAGTATTTT CSARDVVRGDTNTQYF
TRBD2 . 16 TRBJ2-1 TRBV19 TGTGCCAGTAGTATAGATGGAGGGACTAGGGCCAATGAGCAGTTCTTC CASSIDGGTRANEQFF
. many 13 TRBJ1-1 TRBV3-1 TGTGCCAGCAGCCAAGTTCGGGGAAATGAAGCTTTCTTT CASSQVRGNEAFF
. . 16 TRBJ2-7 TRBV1 TGCACCAGCAGCCTCGGGACTAGCGGGGGACCTTTCGAGCAGTACTTC CTSSLGTSGGPFEQYF
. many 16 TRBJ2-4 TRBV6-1 TGTGCCAGCAGTCCATCTGGAGCTCTAGCCAAAAACATTCAGTACTTC CASSPSGALAKNIQYF
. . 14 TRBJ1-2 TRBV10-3 TGTGCCATCAGTGACAAGGGATTAATGGATGGCTACACCTTC CAISDKGLMDGYTF
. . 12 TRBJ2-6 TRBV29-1 TGCAGCCTCCGGGACTCCTGGGGGCGGGAGTCTTTC CSLRDSWGRESF
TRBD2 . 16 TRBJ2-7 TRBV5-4 TGTGCCAGCAGCCGGGGACTAGCGGGGGGTACCTACGAGCAGTACTTC CASSRGLAGGTYEQYF
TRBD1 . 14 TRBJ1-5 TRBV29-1 TGCAGCGTCTTGACAGGGGCCAGCAATCAGCCCCAGCATTTT CSVLTGASNQPQHF
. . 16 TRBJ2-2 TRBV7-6 TGTGCCAGCAGCCGACCGGACTACCGCGGGACCGGGGAGCTGTTTTTT CASSRPDYRGTGELFF
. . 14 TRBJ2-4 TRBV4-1 TGCGCCAGCAGCCAGCTGGAACCCAAAAACATTCAGTACTTC CASSQLEPKNIQYF